One and the same sample provided the 8 T cell receptor beta chains below, sequenced in a study of cytomegalovirus exposure and HLA in healthy donors. The PCR contained 60 Vbeta and 13 Jbeta primers. TCRdb's table, derived via immunoSEQ multiplex PCR, lists solely in-frame clones and lacks some. Of 150,000 to 200,000 clones listed, 60% to 85% were seen once; the top ten hold approximately 2.3%. The sequenced sample was PBMCs. The receptors derive from a man aged 45-65 years in good health and CMV-seropositive.

The gene calls are TRBV4-3 and TRBJ1-4, with D possibly matching TRBD1 (6 bases). The CDR3 has 16 amino acids. V lost 5 bases, J lost 3 bases, and 16 bases lay in between. CDR1 is LGHNA and CDR2 is YSLEER in the germline V gene. Here the CDR3 reads CASSAVYRDANEKLFF. The DNA of the CDR3 is TGCGCCAGCAGCGCAGTCTACAGGGATGCTAATGAAAAACTGTTTTTT.

This chain connects TRBV6-6 to TRBJ2-3; no firm D call. Germline values: CDR1 MNHNY, CDR2 SVGAGI (reference sequence). The CDR3 length is 11 residues. The V gene lost 7 bases and the J gene lost 6 bases, with 8 bases spanning the gap. Written as DNA, the CDR3 is TGTGCCAGCACCGTATCGGATACGCAGTATTTT. It codes for CASTVSDTQYF.

The chain recombines TRBV7-2 with TRBJ1-5; unclear D gene. This CDR3 has 14 amino acids. The germline gives CDR1 SGHTA, CDR2 FQGNSA. With 1 base removed from V and 9 bases from J, the gap between germline ends came to 13 bases. The CDR3 loop is CASSLGGSTGPQHF. In DNA, the CDR3 is TGTGCCAGCAGCTTAGGCGGTTCTACCGGGCCCCAGCATTTT.

This clone has more than one count but fewer than ten. The chain employs TRBV7-9 and TRBJ2-2, with TRBD2 matching over 10 bases. Trimming took 5 bases from V and 6 from J; bases not matched to a gene: 9. The germline CDR1 and CDR2 sequences are SEHNR and FQNEAQ (reference sequence). This CDR3 contains 16 residues. CDR3 nucleotide sequence: TGTGCCAGCAGCCCAGTCCCGGGACTAGCGCCCGGGGAGCTGTTTTTT. Translation gives CASSPVPGLAPGELFF.

The chain is built from TRBV5-5 and TRBJ2-6; 7 bases are a match to TRBD1. V gave up 2 bases and J gave up 0 bases; unmatched junction bases: 5. Germline V lookup: CDR1 SGHKS, CDR2 YYEKEE (reference sequence). The CDR3 is 17 amino acids. The CDR3 bases are TGTGCCAGCAGCTTTGGACAGGACCCCTCTGGGGCCAACGTCCTGACTTTC. Translated, it gives CASSFGQDPSGANVLTF.

Points on this clone: The junction and the germline gene differ at one end; a read error may be behind it. The rearrangement joins TRBV7-7 to TRBJ2-3; 8 positions agree with TRBD2. The CDR3 runs 16 residues. Germline CDR1 reads SSHAT; CDR2 reads FNYEAQ (reference sequence). CDR3 nucleotide sequence: TGTGCTAGCAGCTTAGGAAACGGGGGGGCTCCAGATACGCAGTATTTT. Its translation is CASSLGNGGAPDTQYF.

The gene calls are TRBV5-5 and TRBJ1-1, with TRBD1 identical over 11 bases. The CDR3 has 15 residues. CDR1 is SGHKS, CDR2 YYEKEE, per germline (reference sequence). J lost 8 bases, V lost 4 bases, and 10 bases had no gene match. The CDR3 DNA sequence: TGTGCCAGCAGCGCCGGGACAGGGGGAGTGGCGGAAGCTTTCTTT. The encoded protein is CASSAGTGGVAEAFF.

V gene TRBV6-6 combines with J gene TRBJ1-1; weak D call: TRBD1 (6 bases). Trimming shortened V by 7 bases and J by 3 bases, and 12 bases separated the two germline ends. The CDR3 has 13 amino acids. The germline gives CDR1 MNHNY, CDR2 SVGAGI (reference sequence). The CDR3 reads CASMTTGYTEAFF. Here the CDR3 DNA reads TGTGCCAGCATGACCACAGGGTACACTGAAGCTTTCTTT.